The present T cell receptor (beta chain) was sequenced within a study of spatial heterogeneity in lung cancer. Study summary: TCR transcript abundance in tumor regions was strongly correlated with the T cell module score obtained from matched bulk RNA-seq.

MiXCR, applied by TCRdb to the 5' RACE reads, yields one record per CDR3 protein. The profile covers 2,000 or so distinct CDR3 sequences, with over 12% appearing a single time and 33% taken by the ten largest. General study points: Expanded intratumoral alpha and beta TCR counts tracked tumor mutation counts.

This clonotype occurred a few times. Its antigen is not known. Time point noted: sample taken at primary tumor resection. The donor population consisted of more than 55 patients with untreated, early-stage non-small cell lung cancer. This CDR3 comprises 14 residues. Trimming stripped 3 bases from V and 8 bases from J, with 16 bases between. CDR1 is SGHTA, CDR2 FQGNSA, per germline. This chain links TRBV7-2 with TRBJ2-5, with D hard to call. The receptor was derived from a male donor with early-stage non-small cell lung cancer. The sample consisted of lung tumor tissue, taken at surgery. The CDR3 nucleotides are TGTGCCAGCAGCTTGCTCGGTGGTGGGCAAACCCAGTACTTC. Translated, it gives CASSLLGGGQTQYF.